This T cell receptor (beta chain) was captured by sequencing in a study of prognosis after radiotherapy for stage I lung cancer. Study summary: Radiotherapy used SBRT, divided into 3 to 5 fractions and reaching a biologically effective dose of at least 100 Gy.

The study amplified the TCR beta CDR3 region from genomic DNA. This amplification was carried out by two rounds of multiplex PCR. The use of primers specific to each TRBV and TRBJ gene characterized first-round PCR. From the multiplex PCR reads, TCRdb called clonotypes with MiXCR, one entry per CDR3 protein. The sample shows roughly 14,000 distinct CDR3 sequences, 50% to 70% of them seen only once. This clonotype rates as medium-sized. The antigen remains undetermined. Study-wide findings and caveats: The study found that unique TCR clone counts fell after stereotactic body radiation therapy, median approximately 9,600 versus 7,200.

V lost 5 bases, J lost 1 base, and 18 bases stayed unmatched. The germline CDR1 and CDR2 sequences are DFQATT and SNEGSKA (reference sequence). This CDR3 region has 19 residues. Here the sequenced sample was PBMCs, taken before or after stereotactic body radiation therapy (not recorded which). The rearrangement links TRBV20-1 to TRBJ2-3; TRBD2 aligns across 10 bases. The clonotype comes from a donor aged 50 or older with non-small cell lung cancer. The CDR3 sequence is CSAHRVASGSGGGTDTQYF. The DNA of the CDR3 is TGCAGTGCTCATAGGGTGGCTAGCGGGAGTGGAGGGGGCACAGATACGCAGTATTTT.